Presented here are 24 T cell receptor beta chains from one specimen sequenced in a study of beta chain features in type 1 diabetes. Study outcomes and limitations: TCRB CDR3s from Type 1 diabetes patients were moderately but significantly shorter in all four CD4+ subsets.

Expressed TCRB transcripts were sequenced, since all the RNA that had been isolated was reverse transcribed. Some clones are missing from TCRdb's copy, which holds only in-frame ones; the method was immunoSEQ multiplex PCR. The profile shows around 250,000 clones, around 24% of them singletons. These receptors' targets are unknown. Sequencing was performed on naive CD4+ T cells from blood. The source is a woman aged 30 to 39 with type 1 diabetes.

The chain uses TRBV4-1 and TRBJ1-4, with D possibly TRBD1 on 6 matching bases. The CDR3 runs 12 residues. V shed 3 bases and J shed 10 bases, with 9 bases lying between them. CDR1 and CDR2 (germline): MGHRA, YSYEKL. In nucleotides, the CDR3 is TGCGCCAGCAGCCAGGGGACAACAAAACTGTTTTTT. This codes for CASSQGTTKLFF.

The V and J genes are TRBV5-5 and TRBJ2-7; 7 bases match TRBD1. CDR1 SGHKS and CDR2 YYEKEE come from the germline V gene (reference sequence). The CDR3 extends over 14 amino acids. The V and J ends lost 4 bases and 5 bases, in that order; junction bases with no gene match: 9. The CDR3: CASSIRQGLDEQYF. CDR3 nucleotide sequence: TGTGCCAGCAGCATCAGACAGGGCTTGGACGAGCAGTACTTC.

This clone was detected a few times. The rearrangement joins TRBV30 to TRBJ2-7; weak D call: TRBD1 (6 bases). Trimming left V 2 bases short and J 0 bases short, with 8 bases between. CDR1 is GTSNPN, CDR2 SVGIG, per germline (reference sequence). CDR3 length: 13 residues. The CDR3 DNA sequence: TGTGCCTGGAGTACAGGGATCTCCTACGAGCAGTACTTC. Its protein is CAWSTGISYEQYF.

The chain combines TRBV11-1 with TRBJ1-2; D not certain. Per germline, CDR1 SGHAT and CDR2 FQDESV (reference sequence). Between the trimmed V and J ends, which lost 2 bases and 0 bases, there was a span of 10 bases. The CDR3 covers 15 residues. The CDR3 nucleotides are TGTGCCAGCAGCTTAACGGGAGTCACTAACTATGGCTACACCTTC. This translates into CASSLTGVTNYGYTF.

The chain combines TRBV7-8 with TRBJ2-3; 9 nucleotides match TRBD2. CDR1 is SGHVS, CDR2 FQNEAQ, per germline. CDR3 length: 18 amino acids. J lost 1 base, V lost 2 bases, and 10 bases had no gene match. CDR3 nucleotides: TGTGCCAGCAGCTTAAGGCTAGCGGGGTCCCGACGCACAGATACGCAGTATTTT. This sequence encodes CASSLRLAGSRRTDTQYF. Full variable domain (missing parts from reference TRBV7-8 and TRBJ2-3): GAGVSQSPRYKVAKRGQDVALRCDPISGHVSLFWYQQALGQGPEFLTYFQNEAQLDKSGLPSDRFFAERPEGSVSTLKIQRTQQEDSAVYLCASSLRLAGSRRTDTQYFGPGTRLTVL.

V is TRBV28 and J is TRBJ2-1; 11 bases are shared with TRBD2. Per the germline V gene, CDR1 is MDHEN and CDR2 is SYDVKM. Trimming at V came to 6 bases and at J to 2 bases, leaving 9 bases not matched to a gene. The CDR3 extends over 17 amino acids. CDR3 coding DNA: TGTGCCAGCAGAACGACTAGCGGGGCAGGGGCCTACAATGAGCAGTTCTTC. Translating it yields CASRTTSGAGAYNEQFF.

In this sample, this clone turned up a few times. Other DNA variants within this sample encode the same CDR3. The rearrangement joins TRBV30 to TRBJ1-5; TRBD1 matches 7 bases. This CDR3 is 13 amino acids long. CDR1 GTSNPN and CDR2 SVGIG come from the germline V gene (reference sequence). V was clipped by 3 bases and J by 4 bases; unmatched bases: 3. The CDR3 protein is CAWSHRGNQPQHF. As DNA, the CDR3 is TGTGCCTGGAGCCACAGGGGTAATCAGCCCCAGCATTTT.

The table lists this clone with a few counts. The J gene is TRBJ2-5, the V gene TRBV9; D is undetermined. There are 14 residues in the CDR3. Trimming removed 0 bases from V and 1 base from J, with 7 bases in between. Germline V lookup: CDR1 SGDLS, CDR2 YYNGEE. In DNA form, the CDR3 reads TGTGCCAGCAGCGTAGGGGCAGGCCAAGAGACCCAGTACTTC. This codes for CASSVGAGQETQYF.

The sample holds a few counts of this clone. V usage is TRBV7-3 and J usage is TRBJ2-7; 8 nucleotides match TRBD2. CDR1 and CDR2 (germline): SGHTA, FQGTGA. V shed 5 bases and J 5 bases; nucleotides not matched to a gene: 5. The CDR3 sequence is 13 residues long. The CDR3 sequence: CASSPGSGNEQYF. The CDR3 nucleotides are TGTGCCAGCAGCCCCGGTAGCGGGAACGAGCAGTACTTC.

This sequence joins TRBV4-2 and TRBJ1-1, with TRBD1 as a possible D gene (6 bases). The V gene lost 2 bases and the J gene lost 6 bases, with 10 bases spanning the gap. Germline-derived CDR1 and CDR2 are LGHNA and YNFKEQ. CDR3 length: 13 residues. DNA for the CDR3: TGTGCCAGCAGCCAACCGACAGGTCCTGAAGCTTTCTTT. Translation gives CASSQPTGPEAFF.

The chain's CDR3 is CASTRDRGAYGYTF. In DNA, the CDR3 is TGTGCCAGCACCCGGGACAGGGGTGCCTATGGCTACACCTTC. The chain couples TRBV7-9 to TRBJ1-2; TRBD1 matches 10 bases. V dropped 7 bases and J dropped 4; count of bases not matched to a gene: 6. The CDR3 is 14 amino acids. Germline-derived CDR1 and CDR2 are SEHNR and FQNEAQ (reference sequence).

V usage is TRBV7-3 and J usage is TRBJ1-1; D remains unclear. Germline V CDR1 and CDR2: SGHTA, FQGTGA. The V and J ends lost 5 bases and 3 bases respectively, with 13 bases between them. The CDR3 contains 14 residues. Written as DNA, the CDR3 is TGTGCCAGCAGCACGAACCCCGGGGACACTGAAGCTTTCTTT. This gives the protein CASSTNPGDTEAFF.

This clone was detected once. The chain is built from TRBV28 and TRBJ2-7; 7 bases map to TRBD1. CDR3 length: 15 residues. CDR1 MDHEN and CDR2 SYDVKM come from the germline V gene. Germline trimming cut 5 bases from V and 6 bases from J; bases unmatched to any gene: 13. The DNA of the CDR3 is TGTGCCAGCAGTCGAGGGACAGCCCGGAGCCGCGAGCAGTACTTC. It specifies CASSRGTARSREQYF. The entire variable domain, with the rest obtained from reference TRBV28 and TRBJ2-7, is as follows: DVKVTQSSRYLVKRTGEKVFLECVQDMDHENMFWYRQDPGLGLRLIYFSYDVKMKEKGDIPEGYSVSREKKERFSLILESASTNQTSMYLCASSRGTARSREQYFGPGTRLTVT.

This clone showed up just a few times. Additional DNA sequences in this sample encode the identical CDR3. The chain has TRBV9 and TRBJ2-1; TRBD2 agrees at 10 bases. Germline V CDR1 and CDR2: SGDLS, YYNGEE. Trimming at V came to 2 bases and at J to 3 bases, leaving 2 bases not matched to a gene. CDR3 size: 15 residues. CDR3: CASSVSSGSYNEQFF. The DNA of the CDR3 is TGTGCCAGCAGCGTTTCTAGCGGGAGCTACAATGAGCAGTTCTTC.

This clone was recorded a few times. The chain has TRBV28 and TRBJ1-1; D remains ambiguous. The length of the CDR3 is 12 residues. Germline lookup yields CDR1 MDHEN and CDR2 SYDVKM. V was pared by 6 bases and J by 0 bases, with 5 bases between. The CDR3 spells CASSPMNTEAFF. CDR3 sequence (DNA): TGTGCCAGCAGCCCCATGAACACTGAAGCTTTCTTT.

The rearrangement joins TRBV10-3 to TRBJ2-3, with 12 bases aligning to TRBD2. With V trimmed by 4 bases and J by 1 base, 6 bases remained unmatched. Germline CDR1 reads ENHRY; CDR2 reads SYGVKD. The CDR3 sequence is 17 residues long. Here the CDR3 reads CAISATSGRPGTDTQYF. CDR3 nucleotide sequence: TGTGCCATCAGTGCAACTAGCGGGAGGCCAGGCACAGATACGCAGTATTTT.

A few counts support this clone. The chain combines TRBV9 with TRBJ1-1, with unresolved D. The CDR3 covers 13 residues. In germline, CDR1 is SGDLS, CDR2 YYNGEE. Trimming stripped 7 bases from V and 5 bases from J, with 15 bases between. This CDR3 is CASLDSGRTEAFF. CDR3 bases: TGTGCCAGCCTTGACTCGGGTCGAACTGAAGCTTTCTTT.

The genes are TRBV19 and TRBJ2-1, with D possibly matching TRBD2 (6 bases). Germline V lookup: CDR1 LNHDA, CDR2 SQIVND (reference sequence). The CDR3 is 13 amino acids. V lost 3 bases, J lost 7 bases, and 10 bases lay in between. The CDR3 DNA sequence: TGTGCCAGTAGTATTACGGAGGGGAATGAGCAGTTCTTC. Amino acid sequence: CASSITEGNEQFF.

In this sample, this clone turned up a few times. The CDR3 spells CASSLTRQGSEAFF. In DNA, the CDR3 is TGCGCCAGCAGCTTGACGAGACAGGGCAGTGAAGCTTTCTTT. V gene TRBV5-1 combines with J gene TRBJ1-1, with 7 bases that match TRBD1. The CDR3 covers 14 residues. Unmatched junction bases numbered 7, after V lost 1 base and J lost 7 bases. From germline, CDR1 is SGHRS and CDR2 YFSETQ.

V and J are TRBV9 and TRBJ2-5; no definite D call. Germline V lookup: CDR1 SGDLS, CDR2 YYNGEE. The CDR3 is 13 residues long. Trimming cost V 4 bases and J 2 bases, with 9 bases left between them. The CDR3 region has the DNA TGTGCCAGCAGCCTGACAACTCAAGAGACCCAGTACTTC. Translating gives CASSLTTQETQYF.

The V and J genes are TRBV7-9 and TRBJ2-1; D ambiguous. The germline V and J ends were trimmed by 5 bases and 6 bases, with 14 bases remaining between them. The CDR3 extends over 14 amino acids. The V gene's germline CDR1 is SEHNR and CDR2 FQNEAQ (reference sequence). CDR3 sequence: CASSLSLVSNEQFF. The DNA for the CDR3 is TGTGCCAGCAGCCTTAGCCTAGTCTCCAATGAGCAGTTCTTC.

This clone was counted only a few times. V gene TRBV21-1 combines with J gene TRBJ1-2; the table's D call, TRBD1, has no DNA check behind it. TRBV21-1 is shown as a pseudogene. The CDR3 loop spans 12 amino acids. CDR3: CAGGGQAYGYTF. In DNA, the CDR3 is TGTGCCGGAGGGGGACAGGCCTATGGCTACACCTTC.

This clone occurred a few times. The chain carries TRBV9 and TRBJ2-5; D not resolved. The CDR3 is 12 amino acids. Germline V gene data show CDR1 as SGDLS and CDR2 as YYNGEE. V lost 4 bases and J 5 bases, leaving 9 bases between the germline ends. The DNA for the CDR3 is TGTGCCAGCAGCAAGGCGCGGGAGACCCAGTACTTC. Protein: CASSKARETQYF.

The gene calls are TRBV5-1 and TRBJ2-1, with TRBD2 identical over 8 bases. The CDR3 length is 14 residues. Losses at the gene ends were 9 bases for V and 4 bases for J; bases not matched to a gene: 9. Germline CDR1 reads SGHRS; CDR2 reads YFSETQ. The CDR3 protein is CATATGTRYNEQFF. Written as DNA, the CDR3 is TGCGCCACCGCTACCGGGACTAGATACAATGAGCAGTTCTTC.